The next 14 T cell receptor beta chains were all read from a single sample in a study of regulatory T cells in long-lasting Graves disease. Time point described: persistent/refractory GD, antithyroid drugs over 5 years with positive TRAb. Isolated PBMC RNA provided the starting material for the TCR library. Arm-PCR of CDR3 regions with iRepertoire HTBI primers generated TCR beta libraries. A single record per CDR3 protein comes from TCRdb applying MiXCR to the multiplex PCR reads. This sample has hundreds of thousands of distinct CDR3 sequences, with around 23% found just once. The specimen was peripheral blood mononuclear cells (PBMCs), collected when the disease was refractory, from a patient treated with antithyroid drugs. These receptors came from a female donor with Graves disease.

The chain carries TRBV11-2 and TRBJ2-5; D is unresolved. Germline V gene data show CDR1 as SGHAT and CDR2 as FQNNGV. This CDR3 comprises 15 residues. V was trimmed by 5 bases and J by 4 bases, leaving 17 bases between them. The CDR3 nucleotides read TGTGCCAGCAGCCAAGTTGAGGATGCGAGAGAGACCCAGTACTTC. Its translation: CASSQVEDARETQYF.

This clonotype was recorded many times. The chain uses TRBV30 and TRBJ1-1, with D possibly being TRBD1 (5 bases). This CDR3 is built from 13 residues. V was pared by 3 bases and J by 3 bases, with 11 bases between. Per germline, CDR1 GTSNPN and CDR2 SVGIG (reference sequence). CDR3 region: CAWSKGEHTEAFF. Here the CDR3 DNA reads TGTGCCTGGAGCAAAGGGGAACACACTGAAGCTTTCTTT.

The rearrangement links TRBV27 to TRBJ2-1, with D hard to call. The germline gives CDR1 MNHEY, CDR2 SMNVEV (reference sequence). V lost 4 bases and J 0 bases, leaving 10 bases between the germline ends. The CDR3 is 15 amino acids. Here the CDR3 DNA reads TGTGCCAGCAGTTCGACTCCTAGCTCCTACAATGAGCAGTTCTTC. Residues: CASSSTPSSYNEQFF.

The rearrangement joins TRBV5-1 to TRBJ2-2, with TRBD2 matching 10 bases. J gave up 1 base and V 3 bases, and 3 bases lay outside the gene matches. The CDR3 length is 16 residues. Germline CDR1 and CDR2: SGHRS and YFSETQ. The CDR3 DNA follows: TGCGCCAGCAGCTCAACTAGCGGGATGAACACCGGGGAGCTGTTTTTT. Translated, it gives CASSSTSGMNTGELFF.

This clonotype was detected ten times or more. The chain has TRBV29-1 and TRBJ1-1; D is unclear. V lost 5 bases and J 0 bases, leaving 10 bases between the germline ends. CDR3 length equals 13 residues. CDR1 and CDR2 from the germline V gene are SQVTM and ANQGSEA. In nucleotides, the CDR3 is TGCAGCGTTCACAGCAAAATGAACACTGAAGCTTTCTTT. Its protein product is CSVHSKMNTEAFF.

This clonotype was detected only a few times. The V and J genes are TRBV19 and TRBJ2-1; tentatively, D is TRBD1 (7 bases). CDR1 is LNHDA and CDR2 is SQIVND in the germline V gene (reference sequence). Trimming left V 7 bases short and J 5 bases short, with 18 bases between. The CDR3 runs to 15 residues. This chain's CDR3 is CASTVWGDSHNEQFF. In nucleotides, the CDR3 is TGTGCCAGTACCGTATGGGGGGACAGCCACAATGAGCAGTTCTTC.

This clonotype was observed many times. The chain has TRBV6-5 and TRBJ2-5; possibly TRBD2 for D (6 bases). The CDR3 contains 16 residues. V lost 2 bases and J 1 base, leaving 14 bases between the germline ends. The germline CDR1 and CDR2 sequences are MNHEY and SVGAGI. The CDR3 here is CASSYGAGLVQETQYF. CDR3 sequence (DNA): TGTGCCAGCAGTTACGGGGCGGGATTAGTCCAAGAGACCCAGTACTTC.

This clonotype has at least ten counts. This chain uses TRBV12-3 or TRBV12-4 with TRBJ2-7, with D perhaps being TRBD1 or TRBD2 (5 bases each). The CDR3 contains 14 residues. V lost 0 bases and J lost 1, with 7 bases in between. CDR3 region: CASSLAGPSYEQYF. DNA for the CDR3: TGTGCCAGCAGTTTAGCGGGACCTTCCTACGAGCAGTACTTC.

As for this clonotype: A much larger clone lies a single base off, so this may be a read error. In DNA form, the CDR3 reads TGTGCCAGCAGCTCCGTTGGGAGAGGGTCCGAGGAGCTGTTTTTT. Translation gives CASSSVGRGSEELFF. J is TRBJ2-2 and V is TRBV7-3; D might be TRBD2 (5 bases). Germline lookup yields CDR1 SGHTA and CDR2 FQGTGA. The CDR3 extends over 15 amino acids. V was trimmed by 4 bases and J by 10 bases, leaving 19 bases between them.

The rearrangement uses TRBV9 and TRBJ2-7, with 7 bases lining up with TRBD1. V trimming: 3 bases; J trimming: 5 bases; junction bases outside the gene matches: 5. Per the germline V gene, CDR1 is SGDLS and CDR2 is YYNGEE. The CDR3 spans 13 residues. Written as DNA, the CDR3 is TGTGCCAGCAGCGCGGAACAGGGGAACGAGCAGTACTTC. Residues: CASSAEQGNEQYF.

This clonotype has a count of ten or more. J is TRBJ2-1 and V is TRBV2, with 13 bases matching TRBD2. The CDR3 covers 14 residues. The germline V gene encodes CDR1 SNHLY and CDR2 FYNNEI. V shed 7 bases and J 9 bases; nucleotides not matched to a gene: 6. The chain's CDR3 is CASKLGLAGVEQFF. The CDR3 region has the DNA TGTGCCAGCAAGCTAGGACTAGCGGGAGTTGAGCAGTTCTTC.

This clonotype came up a few times. The V and J genes are TRBV14 and TRBJ2-7; TRBD2 matches at 7 bases. From germline, CDR1 is SGHDN and CDR2 FVKESK. The junction had 2 bases not matched to a gene; V was cut back by 1 base and J by 2 bases. This CDR3 has 14 amino acids. CDR3 in amino acids: CASSQVAGAYEQYF. The DNA for the CDR3 is TGTGCCAGCAGCCAAGTAGCGGGTGCCTACGAGCAGTACTTC.

Comments on this clonotype: A much more abundant neighbour one base away suggests this may be a read error. The V gene is TRBV2, the J gene TRBJ2-2; TRBD2 might be the D (6 bases). Germline assignment: CDR1 SNHLY and CDR2 FYNNEI. With 6 bases removed from V and 5 bases from J, the gap between germline ends came to 16 bases. The CDR3 length is 15 residues. The CDR3 coding sequence is TGTGCCAGCAGCCTTTCAACGGGGGTGACCGGGGAGCTGTTTTTT. It codes for CASSLSTGVTGELFF.

CDR3 nucleotide sequence: TGCAGCGTTGGAGGGACAGGGGAGACCCAGTACTTC. Translating gives CSVGGTGETQYF. The gene calls are TRBV29-1 and TRBJ2-5; 9 nucleotides align to TRBD1. CDR3 length: 12 amino acids. The trim removed 4 bases at V and 5 bases at J, leaving 2 bases unmatched. Per germline, CDR1 SQVTM and CDR2 ANQGSEA.